Presented here are 9 T cell receptor beta chains from one specimen sequenced in a study of shared clonotypes between healthy human individuals. Naive CD8 cells comprised CD45RO-negative, CCR7-positively selected cells, excluding terminally differentiated effector memory CD45RA+ cells. Libraries were prepared by immunoSEQ multiplex PCR; TCRdb keeps only in-frame clonotypes and omits some of them. The table lists under 2,000,000 clones, about 95% of them singletons. Sequencing input: naive CD8+ T cells sorted from blood. The receptors originated from a man in his late teens or twenties in good health.

The chain is built from TRBV7-6 and TRBJ1-6; D is undetermined. The CDR3 is 13 amino acids. Per germline, CDR1 SGHVS and CDR2 FNYEAQ. V lost 3 bases, J lost 4 bases, and 4 bases lay in between. DNA of the CDR3: TGTGCCAGCAGCTTGGGATATAATTCACCCCTCCACTTT. It codes for CASSLGYNSPLHF.

The chain couples TRBV10-3 to TRBJ1-4, with unresolved D. Between the trimmed V and J ends, which lost 0 bases and 3 bases, there was a span of 5 bases. Germline assignment: CDR1 ENHRY and CDR2 SYGVKD. This CDR3 contains 14 residues. The DNA for the CDR3 is TGTGCCATCAGTGAGTCGGACTCTAATGAAAAACTGTTTTTT. Translating gives CAISESDSNEKLFF.

The V and J genes are TRBV7-9 and TRBJ2-7, with D uncertain. Germline lookup yields CDR1 SEHNR and CDR2 FQNEAQ (reference sequence). This CDR3 comprises 14 residues. Deletions cut 1 base from V and 5 bases from J, with 12 bases between. Written as DNA, the CDR3 is TGTGCCAGCAGCTTAGAGGCGGCACGGGACGAGCAGTACTTC. It yields the protein CASSLEAARDEQYF.

The CDR3 nucleotides read TGTGCCAGCAGCCCGGGACAGGGACTCTACGAGCAGTACTTC. This encodes CASSPGQGLYEQYF. The rearrangement joins TRBV7-9 to TRBJ2-7; 9 bases align to TRBD1. This CDR3 is built from 14 residues. J gave up 3 bases and V 5 bases, and 5 bases lay outside the gene matches. Germline CDR1 SEHNR, CDR2 FQNEAQ (reference sequence). Looking up the rest from reference TRBV7-9 and TRBJ2-7 gives the full variable domain: DTGVSQNPRHKITKRGQNVTFRCDPISEHNRLYWYRQTLGQGPEFLTYFQNEAQLEKSRLLSDRFSAERPKGSFSTLEIQRTEQGDSAMYLCASSPGQGLYEQYFGPGTRLTVT.

This chain joins TRBV2 and TRBJ2-1, with D perhaps matching TRBD2 (6 bases). In germline, CDR1 is SNHLY, CDR2 FYNNEI. This CDR3 comprises 14 residues. The V and J ends lost 1 base and 4 bases respectively, with 8 bases between them. The CDR3 here is CASSEVRGYNEQFF. CDR3 nucleotides: TGTGCCAGCAGTGAAGTGCGGGGTTACAATGAGCAGTTCTTC.

Comment on this clone: Sequence at one end of the junction differs from germline and may be a read error. The gene calls are TRBV7-7 and TRBJ2-2, with D uncertain. The CDR3 is 13 amino acids. The germline V gene encodes CDR1 SSHAT and CDR2 FNYEAQ (reference sequence). This CDR3 is CASSLELAGELFF. In DNA, the CDR3 is TGTGCTAGCAGCTTAGAGCTTGCCGGGGAGCTGTTTTTT. The entire variable domain, with the rest obtained from reference TRBV7-7 and TRBJ2-2, is as follows: GAGVSQSPRYKVTKRGQDVTLRCDPISSHATLYWYQQALGQGPEFLTYFNYEAQPDKSGLPSDRFSAERPEGSISTLTIQRTEQRDSAMYRCASSLELAGELFFGEGSRLTVL.

The J gene is TRBJ2-1, the V gene TRBV5-6; D may be TRBD1 (5 bases). The V gene lost 3 bases and the J gene lost 3 bases, with 16 bases spanning the gap. The CDR3 extends over 16 amino acids. Germline lookup yields CDR1 SGHDT and CDR2 YYEEEE. In DNA form, the CDR3 reads TGTGCCAGCAGCTCCCCCGTCCGCCAGGGCTACAATGAGCAGTTCTTC. Its translation is CASSSPVRQGYNEQFF. The full variable domain, in which reference TRBV5-6 and TRBJ2-1 provide the parts outside the CDR3, is DAGVTQSPTHLIKTRGQQVTLRCSPKSGHDTVSWYQQALGQGPQFIFQYYEEEERQRGNFPDRFSGHQFPNYSSELNVNALLLGDSALYLCASSSPVRQGYNEQFFGPGTRLTVL.

Concerning this clone itself: Other DNA sequences in this specimen translate into the identical CDR3. The CDR3 DNA reads TGTGCCAGCAGTGCGGGACAGGGGTTCTACGAGCAGTACTTC. It codes for CASSAGQGFYEQYF. The rearrangement links TRBV9 to TRBJ2-7; 10 nucleotides agree with TRBD1. The V gene's germline CDR1 is SGDLS and CDR2 YYNGEE. The CDR3 covers 14 residues. J was trimmed by 3 bases and V by 5 bases; bases with no gene match: 5. The full variable domain, its missing parts supplied by reference TRBV9 and TRBJ2-7, is DSGVTQTPKHLITATGQRVTLRCSPRSGDLSVYWYQQSLDQGLQFLIQYYNGEERAKGNILERFSAQQFPDLHSELNLSSLELGDSALYFCASSAGQGFYEQYFGPGTRLTVT.

This clone was counted a single time. The chain uses TRBV27 and TRBJ1-3; 8 positions match TRBD1. Germline V CDR1 and CDR2: MNHEY, SMNVEV (reference sequence). The CDR3 covers 16 residues. The ends lost 5 bases at V and 0 bases at J; junction bases unmatched: 6. CDR3 loop: CASSPEQGDSGNTIYF. The DNA of the CDR3 is TGTGCCAGCAGTCCAGAACAGGGGGACTCTGGAAACACCATATATTTT.